The present entry profiles one TCR beta chain with its context. Its specific antigen is unknown. No base qualities exist here, and no much larger clone lies one base off it. The library was generated by the immunoSEQ multiplex PCR assay. For the multiplex PCR, a mixture combining 60 forward primers for TCR Vbeta segments and 13 reverse primers for TCR Jbeta segments was used. A multiplex PCR assay on genomic DNA amplified the CDR3 region of rearranged TCR beta genes. The amplified TCR beta libraries were sequenced on the Illumina HiSeq System as 87-base-pair reads. The authors' analysis ran thus. Across the 670 or so repertoires, a later analysis counted approximately 83 million unique TCR beta chains, roughly 11 million of which were shared by at least two donors. Raw reads were error-corrected and collapsed into unique sequences with a nearest-neighbor algorithm that merged closely related sequences to remove PCR and sequencing errors. Alignment of CDR3 sequences to IMGT reference sequences was used to assign V, D and J gene segments. For a sequence to be retained, at least a six-nucleotide match to both a V gene segment and a J gene segment was required. A rearrangement counted as productive if the CDR3 had no stop codons and remained in frame with V and J, and every other rearrangement counted as non-productive. Following IMGT convention, CDR3 was defined as the stretch from the second conserved V-encoded cysteine up to the conserved J-encoded phenylalanine. Sequences without an unambiguous match to a single V gene segment were excluded from the earlier analysis of several hundred of the donors. An earlier analysis of 500 to 600 of the donors classified V segments as functional when productive rearrangements were above 56.7% and as segregating when the standard deviation between donors was above 5%. A statistical classification framework was developed to diagnose cytomegalovirus status using the catalog of TCR beta chain sequences. A later analysis assigned V and J genes by comparing TCR nucleotide sequences with IMGT/GENE-DB human TR gene sequences. In a later analysis, CDR3 sequences and most-parsimonious VDJ recombination scenarios were assigned using the TCRdist pipeline. In a later analysis, every TCR beta chain was defined by the combination of its CDR3 amino acid sequence and its V-gene family, and reads without a unique V-gene family were dropped. As a way to deal with suspected cross-contamination and a sequencing artifact, a later analysis dropped roughly 620 nucleotide sequences that were highly shared and had low generation probability. For each public chain, a later analysis derived a clonal expansion index from normalized ranks of inferred template counts within each repertoire. In a later analysis, generation probabilities were computed using a VDJ recombination model fitted to out-of-frame rearrangements, and the results were checked against IGoR. In a later analysis, hypergeometric tests were used to score TCR-TCR, TCR-HLA and TCR-CMV co-occurrence, with a repertoire-size bias correction applied to TCR pairs. To estimate false discovery rates, a later analysis permuted the HLA or CMV assignments 20 times. In a later analysis, co-occurring TCRs were grouped using DBSCAN, with TCRdist sequence similarity added in when clustering inside HLA-allele-positive subsets. Repertoires with fewer than 30,000 or more than 120,000 public chains were left out of co-occurrence clustering, as were five repertoires with anomalous nucleotide sharing. In its TCRdb copy, this immuneACCESS table keeps in-frame sequences only and misses some clones. Where compared with another copy, unresolved V genes explain less than half of these, and the others have no known cause. V, J and clone size are those of that table, while D and trimming were read from the DNA. The sample table contains over 150,000 clones; only one count was recorded for about two thirds of them. The top ten clonotypes cover 2.8% of the sample.

These data belong to a study of cytomegalovirus exposure and HLA in healthy donors (dated by TCRdb to the late 2010s). For the wider study: An earlier analysis of roughly 500 of the donors reported roughly 300 Gb of sequence data and 100 million to 140 million unique TCR beta sequences from roughly 180 million T cells. Every discovery cohort repertoire had been produced on one sequencing platform. The study profiled the T cell repertoires of hundreds of subjects by immunosequencing and related them to cytomegalovirus serostatus. The study aimed to test whether cataloging public T cell receptors could reveal signatures of past pathogen exposure. To decide whether each TCR beta V gene segment behaved as functional or pseudogenic, an earlier analysis of approximately 600 of the donors relied on high-throughput TCR beta sequencing. Along with the roughly 700-subject first cohort, a separate validation cohort of approximately 110 different subjects was used. Of the approximately 400 genotyped donors, approximately 82% fell in the genetic ancestry cluster associated with self-reported Caucasian donors. On average, 235,054 unique TCR beta nucleotide sequences were sequenced per donor among about 400 genotyped donors of the cohort, with 15% to 20% of those sequences being non-productive. HLA typing covered class I and class II loci at four-digit resolution. Typing coverage differed by locus: A, B, C, DRB1 and DQB1 were typed in about 620-640 donors, DQA1 in about 500, DPA1 in over 600, and DPB1 in 450 to 480. Genome-wide SNP genotypes for about 65% of the roughly 670 donors were used in a later genetic analysis, which treated that subset as a discovery cohort. An early release that covered about 600 HLA-typed donors contained around 300 gigabases of sequencing data and 75 million to 100 million unique TCR sequences. Donor age, sex, ethnicity and CMV serostatus were compiled alongside the repertoire data. The later analysis used no new phenotypic data to find candidate immune exposures, relying instead on TCR beta sequences and their occurrence across donors. The study combined high-throughput TCR immunosequencing, statistical association of individual TCRs with disease status, and machine learning to predict cytomegalovirus infection status. Roughly five DR-DQ haplotypes were handled as single units for association and clustering because linkage in the cohort was strong. To study patterns of TCR occurrence, a later analysis re-analyzed previously published TCR beta repertoires from hundreds of donors and added high-resolution HLA genotyping.

A distance of 17 bases separates the germline ends of V and J, which lose 5 bases and 1 base respectively. CDR1 is given as PRHDT and CDR2 as FYEKMQ, both from the germline V gene (reference sequence). Its CDR3 holds 17 amino acids, cysteine through phenylalanine. Only CDR3 DNA remains: 51 bases, in frame from the first base. The cohort was made up of 666 healthy bone marrow donors. At the time of sampling, every cohort member was nominally healthy, though immune exposures that went unrecorded were likely present. The donor tested CMV seronegative, placing the donor among the 350 or so seronegative members of the cohort. A peripheral blood sample was provided by each donor, and peripheral blood mononuclear cells were used for TCR beta sequencing. Genomic DNA was extracted from the blood cell samples with the Qiagen DNeasy Blood Extraction Kit. Broad study findings and their caveats: It was suggested by the authors that the approach could potentially be generalized to other disease states and immunological phenotypes. Because HLA typing was unavailable for some donors at each locus, only the typed subset was used in association tests. Broadly in line with IMGT annotations, most TCR beta V segments showed up in productive rearrangements about 87% or about 30% of the time in an earlier analysis of approximately 640 of the donors. Only TCR beta chains were sequenced in this cohort, and the absence of alpha or paired-chain data limited detectable features. A further reported finding was that TCR beta sequences accurately predicted the HLA-A and HLA-B alleles for most subjects in the first cohort. A later genetic analysis reported fewer N-insertions in productive TCRs among donors in an Asian-associated ancestry cluster than the roughly 650-donor mean. In a later analysis, the rate of TCR association differed among HLA loci, with DRB1 alleles having the most associated TCRs and HLA-C alleles having the fewest. A few of the identified cytomegalovirus-associated TCR beta chains were confirmed in vitro to be specific for cytomegalovirus antigens. In both the original and validation cohorts, the classifier was reported to diagnose cytomegalovirus status with high specificity and sensitivity. In a later genetic analysis, a missense DCLRE1C variant was associated with V-gene and J-gene trimming of TCR beta chains, and the association was replicated in an independent cohort. Linkage disequilibrium might explain the correlated functional status among segregating V segments, but an unknown experimental factor could not be excluded. According to a later analysis, most CMV-associated TCR beta chains appeared to be HLA-restricted, and the HLA associations seemed to be driven largely by CMV exposure. When HLA alleles, especially DR and DQ, strongly co-occurred, attributing TCR associations to individual alleles was difficult. In a later analysis, HLA-associated TCR beta chains were found to be more clonally expanded and to have lower generation probabilities than equally common non-associated chains. Most TCR sequences were observed very rarely across donors, whereas some public TCRs were present in many individuals. In a later analysis, some 18,000 TCR beta sequences were associated with specific HLA alleles at a false discovery rate of 0.05. The sequencing pipeline was judged likely to have produced a cluster of highly shared sequence variants as a technical artifact. For the cohort, immune exposure information was limited to CMV serostatus. Some IMGT-functional V segments, including TRBV6-2 and TRBV6-3, could not be distinguished by the 87-base-pair reads and were therefore excluded. Seventeen rarely observed V segments, including chromosome 9 orphons, were excluded from the earlier analysis of about 500 of the donors because counts were too low. Presence/absence analyses assumed roughly uniform sequencing depth across donors, an assumption that may not hold. The study listed 164 TCR beta chains as associated with cytomegalovirus. According to a later analysis, parvovirus B19, influenza, CMV and Epstein-Barr virus appeared linked to several top co-occurrence clusters.

Specimen: PBMCs. The rearranged chain carries TRBV13 and TRBJ2-2; the best D guess is TRBD2, with 5 bases matching. The sequence was obtained from a woman aged 25 to 39 in good health and CMV-seronegative. The CDR3 region reads CASSPLLESGNTGELFF. The DNA reads TGTGCCAGCAGCCCCCTGTTGGAAAGCGGGAACACCGGGGAGCTGTTTTTT.